This T cell receptor (beta chain) is drawn from a study of cytomegalovirus exposure and HLA in healthy donors. Across the study: The early release's HLA-typed donors yielded about 85 million unique TCRs. The Caucasian-associated ancestry cluster held roughly 81% of around 380 genotyped donors.

The CDR3 extends over 14 amino acids. Germline V lookup: CDR1 SGHRS, CDR2 YFSETQ. V lost 0 bases, J lost 10 bases, and 6 bases stayed unmatched. The primer mix had 60 Vbeta and 13 Jbeta primers. Libraries were prepared by immunoSEQ multiplex PCR; TCRdb keeps only in-frame clonotypes and omits some of them. The table records 60,000 to 75,000 clones, 70% to 85% of them present only once. Sequencing input: PBMCs. The V gene is TRBV5-1, the J gene TRBJ2-1; 8 nucleotides match TRBD2. This clonotype was obtained from a woman in her thirties in good health and CMV-seronegative. This CDR3 is CASSLATGGREQFF. The CDR3 DNA reads TGCGCCAGCAGCTTGGCGACGGGAGGGAGGGAGCAGTTCTTC.